This paragraph covers one T cell receptor beta chain sequence. V was shortened by 5 bases and J by 10 bases, with 16 bases between the two germline ends. The CDR3 is 13 residues long. Per germline, CDR1 MNHEY and CDR2 SVGAGI. These data are taken from a study of memory CD4+ T cells and cytomegalovirus serostatus. The overall study: Donors were healthy Belgian adults, fewer than ten CMV seropositive and roughly 25 seronegative.

Single viable CD3+CD4+CD8-CD45RO+ cells were sorted as the memory CD4+ T cells. TCRdb's copy holds only in-frame clones and misses some; the assay was immunoSEQ multiplex PCR. The table records about 48,000 clones, 78% of them present only once. The receptor comes from an adult in good health and CMV-seronegative. The chain joins TRBV6-5 to TRBJ2-3; D might be TRBD1 (6 bases). Sequencing was done on a sample of memory CD4+ T cells from blood. DNA for the CDR3: TGTGCCAGCAGTGCTACAGGGAATTTCGCGCAGTATTTT. This translates into CASSATGNFAQYF.